This T cell receptor beta chain was identified in a study of T cells in Graves' hyperthyroidism and ophthalmopathy. There are a few counts of this clonotype. TCR beta CDR3 sequences were amplified from RNA transcripts. When the TCR CDR3 underwent first-round RT-PCR, the HTBI primer set was used. One entry per CDR3 protein, called by TCRdb with MiXCR from the multiplex PCR reads. Found here are around 600,000 distinct CDR3 sequences, 11% to 15% of them singletons; the top ten hold approximately 6.4%. The ends lost 5 bases at V and 5 bases at J; junction bases unmatched: 8. Germline CDR1 MNHEY, CDR2 SVGEGT. This CDR3 has 16 residues.

The sequenced sample consisted of blood. This sequence was found in a woman aged 18-30 years with Graves' ophthalmopathy. The genes are TRBV6-2 or TRBV6-3 and TRBJ2-1; 11 bases line up with TRBD2. CDR3 sequence reads: CASSGPSGRTNNEQFF. Written as DNA, the CDR3 is TGTGCCAGCAGTGGTCCTAGCGGGAGGACCAACAATGAGCAGTTCTTC.